These 19 T cell receptor beta chains were all obtained from the same sample, sequenced in a study of shared clonotypes between healthy human individuals. The repertoire was sequenced with immunoSEQ multiplex PCR; TCRdb's copy has only in-frame clones and lacks some. Of some 2,400,000 clones listed, around 95% are singletons. The source material was naive CD4+ T cells sorted from blood. The subset here: CD45RA+ positively selected. The receptor source for this set is a man aged 18-30 years in good health.

Worth noting for this clone: Other DNA sequences in the sample encode the same CDR3. The chain combines TRBV5-1 with TRBJ2-5, with D possibly being TRBD1 (5 bases). Between the trimmed V and J ends, which lost 0 bases and 1 base, there was a span of 7 bases. CDR3 length: 14 residues. CDR1 and CDR2 from the germline V gene are SGHRS and YFSETQ. The CDR3 DNA reads TGCGCCAGCAGCTTGGGTGACAGCCAAGAGACCCAGTACTTC. Protein sequence: CASSLGDSQETQYF.

The V and J genes are TRBV5-1 and TRBJ2-2, with 9 positions matching TRBD1. Trimming cost V 3 bases and J 4 bases; bases outside gene matches: 10. This CDR3 is 17 amino acids long. Germline CDR1 and CDR2: SGHRS and YFSETQ. The CDR3 nucleotides are TGCGCCAGCAGCTCTAAACCGGGACAGGGCTCCACCGGGGAGCTGTTTTTT. This translates into CASSSKPGQGSTGELFF.

J is TRBJ2-5 and V is TRBV5-1; D unclear. CDR1 and CDR2 (germline): SGHRS, YFSETQ. Trimming took off 2 bases at V and 2 bases at J, with 10 bases between the two ends. The CDR3 consists of 14 residues. The CDR3 sequence: CASSFGPRQETQYF. The CDR3 DNA reads TGCGCCAGCAGCTTCGGTCCCAGACAAGAGACCCAGTACTTC.

This clone was found once. The chain couples TRBV15 to TRBJ1-5, with 8 bases lining up with TRBD1. Losses at the gene ends were 4 bases for V and 6 bases for J; bases not matched to a gene: 8. CDR1 LNHNV and CDR2 YYDKDF come from the germline V gene (reference sequence). The CDR3 runs 15 residues. The CDR3 loop reads CATSIGQGGSQPQHF. The CDR3 coding sequence is TGTGCCACCAGCATTGGACAGGGTGGTAGTCAGCCCCAGCATTTT.

This clone was counted only a few times. The chain joins TRBV25-1 to TRBJ1-1, with 9 bases identical to TRBD1. CDR3 length: 13 amino acids. Trimming took 4 bases from V and 7 from J; bases not matched to a gene: 4. Germline CDR1 MGHDK, CDR2 SYGVNS. Here the CDR3 reads CASSAQGAVEAFF. CDR3 coding DNA: TGTGCCAGCAGTGCACAGGGGGCCGTTGAAGCTTTCTTT.

V is TRBV28 and J is TRBJ2-2, with 7 bases matching TRBD1. The CDR3 runs to 13 residues. V shed 10 bases and J 2 bases; nucleotides not matched to a gene: 4. From germline, CDR1 is MDHEN and CDR2 SYDVKM. The CDR3 bases are TGTGCCATCGGGACAGCTAACACCGGGGAGCTGTTTTTT. Encoded protein: CAIGTANTGELFF. Supplemented by reference TRBV28 and TRBJ2-2, the full variable domain reads DVKVTQSSRYLVKRTGEKVFLECVQDMDHENMFWYRQDPGLGLRLIYFSYDVKMKEKGDIPEGYSVSREKKERFSLILESASTNQTSMYLCAIGTANTGELFFGEGSRLTVL.

J is TRBJ1-2 and V is TRBV25-1; D is undetermined. Trimming shortened V by 6 bases and J by 4 bases, and 12 bases separated the two germline ends. CDR3 length equals 13 residues. CDR1 is MGHDK, CDR2 SYGVNS, per germline. The CDR3 protein is CASRDAGFYGYTF. The CDR3 region has the DNA TGTGCCAGCAGGGACGCTGGATTCTATGGCTACACCTTC.

CDR3 bases: TGTGCCTGGGCAGTGCAACGGGACACCATATATTTT. Its protein product is CAWAVQRDTIYF. V is TRBV30 and J is TRBJ1-3; D is unresolved. This CDR3 has 12 amino acids. V lost 5 bases and J lost 8, with 13 bases in between. Looked up from germline, CDR1 is GTSNPN and CDR2 is SVGIG (reference sequence). Full variable domain (outside the CDR3, taken from reference TRBV30 and TRBJ1-3): SQTIHQWPATLVQPVGSPLSLECTVEGTSNPNLYWYRQAAGRGLQLLFYSVGIGQISSEVPQNLSASRPQDRQFILSSKKLLLSDSGFYLCAWAVQRDTIYFGEGSWLTVV.

There are a few counts of this clone. Different DNA sequences within this sample yield the same CDR3. This chain joins TRBV19 and TRBJ2-7; 7 bases fit TRBD2. With 3 bases clipped from V and 0 bases from J, the junction kept 5 bases outside the gene matches. Germline V gene data show CDR1 as LNHDA and CDR2 as SQIVND (reference sequence). The CDR3 sequence is 15 residues long. CDR3 nucleotides: TGTGCCAGTAGTATTACAGCGGGGAGCTCCTACGAGCAGTACTTC. Translation gives CASSITAGSSYEQYF.

As for this clone: The junction departs from germline at one end; a sequencing error may be responsible. The genes are TRBV7-2 and TRBJ2-3, with a weak D call TRBD1 (6 bases). Per germline, CDR1 SGHTA and CDR2 FQGNSA. There are 13 residues in the CDR3. The CDR3, as DNA: TGTGCCAGCAGCTTGGGGGCAGGAAGGTTCGTGAATTTT. Protein sequence: CASSLGAGRFVNF.

About this clone itself: Other nucleotide sequences from this sample produce the same CDR3. This rearrangement joins TRBV29-1 to TRBJ1-3, with D unclear. Germline V lookup: CDR1 SQVTM, CDR2 ANQGSEA. The CDR3 length is 12 residues. With 1 base removed from V and 4 bases from J, the gap between germline ends came to 5 bases. The CDR3 sequence is CSVEGSGNTIYF. The DNA of the CDR3 is TGCAGCGTTGAAGGATCCGGAAACACCATATATTTT.

This clone was seen a single time. V usage is TRBV6-5 and J usage is TRBJ2-1, with D possibly matching TRBD1 (6 bases). V lost 4 bases to trimming and J lost 0 bases, with 13 bases between them. From germline, CDR1 is MNHEY and CDR2 SVGAGI. This CDR3 is built from 16 residues. The CDR3, as DNA: TGTGCCAGCAGTTTGACAGGTGTAAGCTCCTACAATGAGCAGTTCTTC. It yields the protein CASSLTGVSSYNEQFF.

The V and J genes are TRBV28 and TRBJ2-1, with D hard to call. Germline V gene lookup returns CDR1 MDHEN and CDR2 SYDVKM. With 7 bases removed from V and 0 bases from J, the gap between germline ends came to 7 bases. The length of the CDR3 is 13 residues. DNA of the CDR3: TGTGCCAGCACGGCGAGCTCCTACAATGAGCAGTTCTTC. This encodes CASTASSYNEQFF.

The CDR3 coding sequence is TGTGCCAGTAGTATTGGGAGGGACTACGAGCAGTACTTC. This sequence encodes CASSIGRDYEQYF. The chain uses TRBV19 and TRBJ2-7; 7 positions agree with TRBD2. CDR1 is LNHDA and CDR2 is SQIVND in the germline V gene (reference sequence). The CDR3 is 13 amino acids. Trimming cost V 3 bases and J 3 bases; bases outside gene matches: 2.

The chain recombines TRBV19 with TRBJ1-2; D not resolved. Trimming took off 1 base at V and 8 bases at J, with 11 bases between the two ends. Germline V gene sequence: CDR1 LNHDA, CDR2 SQIVND (reference sequence). There are 13 residues in the CDR3. The CDR3 sequence: CASSIGRGMGYTF. Written as DNA, the CDR3 is TGTGCCAGTAGTATAGGTAGAGGAATGGGCTACACCTTC.

Here the CDR3 DNA reads TGCAGCGTTGTAAGGGATAGCTCCTACGAGCAGTACTTC. The encoded protein is CSVVRDSSYEQYF. The chain links TRBV29-1 to TRBJ2-7; no clear D gene. Germline V gene lookup returns CDR1 SQVTM and CDR2 ANQGSEA. The CDR3 consists of 13 residues. The V gene lost 4 bases and the J gene lost 0 bases, with 10 bases spanning the gap.

V usage is TRBV5-4 and J usage is TRBJ1-1; a possible D gene is TRBD1 (6 bases). The CDR3 spans 14 residues. Germline lookup yields CDR1 SGHNT and CDR2 YYREEE (reference sequence). Trimming stripped 2 bases from V and 3 bases from J, with 11 bases between. CDR3 coding DNA: TGTGCCAGCAGCTTTCTAGGGGGTGACACTGAAGCTTTCTTT. Its protein is CASSFLGGDTEAFF.

This clone was picked up one time. The sample holds other DNA sequences that translate to the same CDR3. The chain employs TRBV5-1 and TRBJ1-1, with no clear D. With 0 bases removed from V and 2 bases from J, the gap between germline ends came to 8 bases. Germline CDR1 and CDR2: SGHRS and YFSETQ. CDR3 length equals 14 residues. CDR3 coding DNA: TGCGCCAGCAGCTTGGATGGGTTAAACACTGAAGCTTTCTTT. It translates to CASSLDGLNTEAFF.

The gene calls are TRBV19 and TRBJ2-4; D might be TRBD1 or TRBD2, each matching 6 bases. This CDR3 is 15 amino acids long. V was clipped by 2 bases and J by 1 base, with 9 bases between them. In germline, CDR1 is LNHDA, CDR2 SQIVND (reference sequence). The CDR3 loop is CASSIQGRAKNIQYF. DNA of the CDR3: TGTGCCAGTAGTATACAGGGGAGGGCCAAAAACATTCAGTACTTC.